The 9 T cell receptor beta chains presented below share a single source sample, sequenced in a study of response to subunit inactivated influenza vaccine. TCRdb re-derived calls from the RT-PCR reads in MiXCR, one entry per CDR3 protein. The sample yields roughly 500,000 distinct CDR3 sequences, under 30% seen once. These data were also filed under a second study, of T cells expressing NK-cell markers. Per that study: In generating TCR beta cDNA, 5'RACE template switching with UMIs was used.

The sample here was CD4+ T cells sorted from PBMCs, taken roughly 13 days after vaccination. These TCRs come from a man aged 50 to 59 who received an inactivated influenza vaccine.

In DNA form, the CDR3 reads TGTGCCAGCAGTTACTCGGGACAGGGGCAATACAATGAGCAGTTCTTC. It specifies CASSYSGQGQYNEQFF. The rearrangement joins TRBV6-5 to TRBJ2-1; 10 bases are shared with TRBD1. The CDR3 sequence is 16 residues long. CDR1 and CDR2 from the germline V gene are MNHEY and SVGAGI. V was pared by 0 bases and J by 4 bases, with 3 bases of the junction left unmatched.

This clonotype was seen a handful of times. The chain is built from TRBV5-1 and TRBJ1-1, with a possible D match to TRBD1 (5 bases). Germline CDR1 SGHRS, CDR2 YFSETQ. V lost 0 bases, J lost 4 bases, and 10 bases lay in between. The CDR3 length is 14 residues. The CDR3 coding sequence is TGCGCCAGCAGCTTGGATGGGGCTGCCACTGAAGCTTTCTTT. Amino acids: CASSLDGAATEAFF.

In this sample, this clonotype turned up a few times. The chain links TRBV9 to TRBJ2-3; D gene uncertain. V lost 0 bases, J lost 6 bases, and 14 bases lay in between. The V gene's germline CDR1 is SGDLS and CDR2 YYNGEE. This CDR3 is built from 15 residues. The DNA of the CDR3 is TGTGCCAGCAGCGTAGCTCCGAGTTCTTTGGATACGCAGTATTTT. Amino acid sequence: CASSVAPSSLDTQYF. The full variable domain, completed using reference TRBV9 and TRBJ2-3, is DSGVTQTPKHLITATGQRVTLRCSPRSGDLSVYWYQQSLDQGLQFLIQYYNGEERAKGNILERFSAQQFPDLHSELNLSSLELGDSALYFCASSVAPSSLDTQYFGPGTRLTVL.

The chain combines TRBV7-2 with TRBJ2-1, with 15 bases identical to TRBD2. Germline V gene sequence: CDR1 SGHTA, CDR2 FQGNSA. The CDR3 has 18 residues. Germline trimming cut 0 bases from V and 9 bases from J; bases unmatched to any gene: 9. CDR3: CASSLALGTSGRIGEQFF. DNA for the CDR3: TGTGCCAGCAGCTTAGCCCTCGGGACTAGCGGGAGGATCGGTGAGCAGTTCTTC. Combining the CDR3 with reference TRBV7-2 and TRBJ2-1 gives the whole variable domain GAGVSQSPSNKVTEKGKDVELRCDPISGHTALYWYRQSLGQGLEFLIYFQGNSAPDKSGLPSDRFSAERTGGSVSTLTIQRTQQEDSAVYLCASSLALGTSGRIGEQFFGPGTRLTVL.

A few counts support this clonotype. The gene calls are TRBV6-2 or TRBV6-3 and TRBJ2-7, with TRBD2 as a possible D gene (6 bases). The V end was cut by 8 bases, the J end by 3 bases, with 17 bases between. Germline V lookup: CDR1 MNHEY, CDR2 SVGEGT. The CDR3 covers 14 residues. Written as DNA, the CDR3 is TGTGCCAGCTCCCCTCTTGGGGAGGTCTACGAGCAGTACTTC. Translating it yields CASSPLGEVYEQYF.

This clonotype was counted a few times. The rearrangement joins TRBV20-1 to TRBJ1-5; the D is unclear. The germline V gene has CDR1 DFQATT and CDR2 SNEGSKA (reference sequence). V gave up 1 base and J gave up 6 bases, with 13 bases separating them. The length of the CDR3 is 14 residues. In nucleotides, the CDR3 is TGCAGTGCTAGAGCGGGCAGGTCGGGTCAGCCCCAGCATTTT. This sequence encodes CSARAGRSGQPQHF.

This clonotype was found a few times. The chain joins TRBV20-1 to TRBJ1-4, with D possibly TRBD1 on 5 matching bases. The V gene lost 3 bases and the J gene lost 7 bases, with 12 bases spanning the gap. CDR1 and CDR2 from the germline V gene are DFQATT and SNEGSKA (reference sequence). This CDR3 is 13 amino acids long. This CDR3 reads CSASSGKAEKLFF. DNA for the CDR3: TGCAGTGCTAGCTCAGGGAAGGCTGAAAAACTGTTTTTT.

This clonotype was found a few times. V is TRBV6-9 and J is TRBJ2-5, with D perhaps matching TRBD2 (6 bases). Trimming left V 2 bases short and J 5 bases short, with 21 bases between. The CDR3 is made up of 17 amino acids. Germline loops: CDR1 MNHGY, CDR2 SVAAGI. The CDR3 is CASSYMAGRGSFETQYF. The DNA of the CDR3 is TGTGCCAGCAGTTATATGGCGGGAAGGGGTTCATTTGAGACCCAGTACTTC.

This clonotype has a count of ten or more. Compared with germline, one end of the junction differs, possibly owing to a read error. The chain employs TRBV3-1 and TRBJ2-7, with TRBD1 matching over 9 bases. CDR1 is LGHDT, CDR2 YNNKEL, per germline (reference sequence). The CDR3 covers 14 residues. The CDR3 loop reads CASSPGQGLYEQYF. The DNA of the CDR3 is TGCGCCAGCAGCCCCGGACAGGGGTTATACGAGCAGTACTTC.